The T cell receptor (beta chain) under discussion was sequenced for a study of cytomegalovirus exposure and HLA in healthy donors. Study findings and constraints: Most TCR sequences were seen very rarely across donors, but some public TCRs occurred in many. Using a false discovery rate of 0.05, a later analysis showed that 16,000 or so TCR beta sequences were associated with HLA alleles. In a later analysis, parvovirus B19, influenza, CMV and Epstein-Barr virus appeared linked to several top co-occurrence clusters. It was approximately 160 TCR beta chains that were listed as cytomegalovirus-associated.

With regard to this clone: The antigen is unknown.

The PCR ran on 60 Vbeta and 13 Jbeta primers. The protocol was immunoSEQ multiplex PCR, while the TCRdb copy is restricted to in-frame clones and leaves out a portion. This sample has about 230,000 clones, with over 70% found just once. Germline V gives CDR1 SGHRS, CDR2 YFSETQ. V shed 4 bases and J 5 bases; nucleotides not matched to a gene: 13. This CDR3 spans 16 amino acids. The source is an older woman in good health and CMV-seropositive. This sequence joins TRBV5-1 and TRBJ2-5; 8 bases map to TRBD1. What was sequenced was PBMCs. The chain's CDR3 is CASSTRGQGEYETQYF. CDR3 sequence (DNA): TGCGCCAGCAGCACGCGCGGACAGGGCGAGTATGAGACCCAGTACTTC.